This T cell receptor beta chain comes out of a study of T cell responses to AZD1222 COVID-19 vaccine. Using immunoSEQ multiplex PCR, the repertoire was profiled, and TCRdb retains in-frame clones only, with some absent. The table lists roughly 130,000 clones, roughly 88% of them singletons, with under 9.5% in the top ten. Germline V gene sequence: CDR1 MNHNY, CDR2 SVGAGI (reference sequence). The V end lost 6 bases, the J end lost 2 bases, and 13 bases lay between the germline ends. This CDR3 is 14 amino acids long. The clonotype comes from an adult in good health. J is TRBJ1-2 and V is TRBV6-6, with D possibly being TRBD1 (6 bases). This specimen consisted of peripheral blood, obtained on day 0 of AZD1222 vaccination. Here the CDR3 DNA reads TGTGCCAGCAGCTCCCCTCAGGGGAACTATGGCTACACCTTC. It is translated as CASSSPQGNYGYTF.